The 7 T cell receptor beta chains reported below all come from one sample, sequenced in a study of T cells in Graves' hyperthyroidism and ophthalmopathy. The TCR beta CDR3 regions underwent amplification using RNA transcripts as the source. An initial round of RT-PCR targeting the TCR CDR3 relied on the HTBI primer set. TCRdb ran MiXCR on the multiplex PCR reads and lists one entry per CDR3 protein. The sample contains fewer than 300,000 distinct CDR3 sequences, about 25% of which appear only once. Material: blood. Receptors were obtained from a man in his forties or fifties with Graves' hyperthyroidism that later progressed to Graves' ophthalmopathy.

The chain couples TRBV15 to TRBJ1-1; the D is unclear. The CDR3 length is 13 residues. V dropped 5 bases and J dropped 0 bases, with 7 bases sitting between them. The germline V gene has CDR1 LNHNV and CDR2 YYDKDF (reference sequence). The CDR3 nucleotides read TGTGCCACCAGCTGGCGGGTGAACACTGAAGCTTTCTTT. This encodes CATSWRVNTEAFF. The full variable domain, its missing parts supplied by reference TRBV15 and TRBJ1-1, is DAMVIQNPRYQVTQFGKPVTLSCSQTLNHNVMYWYQQKSSQAPKLLFHYYDKDFNNEADTPDNFQSRRPNTSFCFLDIRSPGLGDTAMYLCATSWRVNTEAFFGQGTRLTVV.

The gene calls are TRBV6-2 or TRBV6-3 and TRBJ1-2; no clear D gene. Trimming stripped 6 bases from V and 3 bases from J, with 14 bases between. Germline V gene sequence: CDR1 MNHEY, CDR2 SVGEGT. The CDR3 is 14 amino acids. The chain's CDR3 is CASRGGRYYYGYTF. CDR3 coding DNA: TGTGCCAGCAGGGGCGGGCGATACTACTATGGCTACACCTTC.

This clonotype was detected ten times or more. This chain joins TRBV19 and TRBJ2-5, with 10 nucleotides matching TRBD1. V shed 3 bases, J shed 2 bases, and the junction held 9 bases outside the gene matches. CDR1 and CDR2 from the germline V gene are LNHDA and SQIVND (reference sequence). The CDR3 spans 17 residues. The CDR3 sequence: CASSIGGTGAIQETQYF. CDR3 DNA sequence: TGTGCCAGTAGTATCGGGGGGACAGGGGCTATTCAAGAGACCCAGTACTTC. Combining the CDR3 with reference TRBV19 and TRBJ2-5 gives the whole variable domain DGGITQSPKYLFRKEGQNVTLSCEQNLNHDAMYWYRQDPGQGLRLIYYSQIVNDFQKGDIAEGYSVSREKKESFPLTVTSAQKNPTAFYLCASSIGGTGAIQETQYFGPGTRLLVL.

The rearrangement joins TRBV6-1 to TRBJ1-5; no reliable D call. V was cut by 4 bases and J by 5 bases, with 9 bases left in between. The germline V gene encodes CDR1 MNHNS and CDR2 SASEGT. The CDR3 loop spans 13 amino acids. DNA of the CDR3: TGTGCCAGCAGTGGGGCGTGGGATCAGCCCCAGCATTTT. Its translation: CASSGAWDQPQHF.

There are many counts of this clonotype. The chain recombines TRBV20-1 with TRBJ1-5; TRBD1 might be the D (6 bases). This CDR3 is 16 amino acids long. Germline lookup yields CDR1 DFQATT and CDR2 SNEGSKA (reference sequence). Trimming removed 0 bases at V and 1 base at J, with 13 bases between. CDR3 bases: TGCAGTGCTAGAGATCGGAGGGGGGTGAGCAATCAGCCCCAGCATTTT. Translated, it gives CSARDRRGVSNQPQHF.

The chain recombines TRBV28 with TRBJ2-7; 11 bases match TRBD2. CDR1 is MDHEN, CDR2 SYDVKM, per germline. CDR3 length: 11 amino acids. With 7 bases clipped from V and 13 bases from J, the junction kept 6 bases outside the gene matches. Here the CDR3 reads CASTRGTSGYF. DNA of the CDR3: TGTGCCAGCACAAGGGGGACTAGCGGTTACTTC.

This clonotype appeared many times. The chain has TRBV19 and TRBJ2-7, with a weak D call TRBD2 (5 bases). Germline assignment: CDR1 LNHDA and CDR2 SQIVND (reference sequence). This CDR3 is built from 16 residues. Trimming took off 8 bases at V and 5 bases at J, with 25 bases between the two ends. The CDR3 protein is CASASGLSPNGNEQYF. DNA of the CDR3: TGTGCCAGTGCCAGCGGACTCTCTCCCAATGGAAACGAGCAGTACTTC.